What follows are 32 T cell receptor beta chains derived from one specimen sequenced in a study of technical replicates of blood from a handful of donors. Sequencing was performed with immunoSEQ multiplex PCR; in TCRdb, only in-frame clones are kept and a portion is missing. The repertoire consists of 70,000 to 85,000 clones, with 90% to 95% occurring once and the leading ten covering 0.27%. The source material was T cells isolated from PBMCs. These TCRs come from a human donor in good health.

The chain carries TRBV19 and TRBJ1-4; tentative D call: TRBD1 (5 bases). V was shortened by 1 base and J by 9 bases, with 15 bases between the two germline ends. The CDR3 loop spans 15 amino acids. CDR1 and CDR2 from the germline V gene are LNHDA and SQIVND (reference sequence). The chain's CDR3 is CASSIVPQGNKKLFF. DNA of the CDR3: TGTGCCAGTAGTATAGTGCCCCAGGGAAATAAAAAACTGTTTTTT.

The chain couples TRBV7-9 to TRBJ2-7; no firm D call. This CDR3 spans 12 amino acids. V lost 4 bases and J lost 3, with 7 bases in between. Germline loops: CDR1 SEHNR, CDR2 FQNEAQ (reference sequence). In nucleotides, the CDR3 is TGTGCCAGCAGCTCCACTCACTACGAGCAGTACTTC. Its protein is CASSSTHYEQYF.

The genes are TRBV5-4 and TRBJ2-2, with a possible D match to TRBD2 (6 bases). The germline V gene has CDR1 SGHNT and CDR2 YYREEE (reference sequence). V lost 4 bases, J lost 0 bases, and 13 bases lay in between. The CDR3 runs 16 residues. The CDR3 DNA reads TGTGCCAGCAGCCAGAGGAGGGTTTCGAACACCGGGGAGCTGTTTTTT. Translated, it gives CASSQRRVSNTGELFF.

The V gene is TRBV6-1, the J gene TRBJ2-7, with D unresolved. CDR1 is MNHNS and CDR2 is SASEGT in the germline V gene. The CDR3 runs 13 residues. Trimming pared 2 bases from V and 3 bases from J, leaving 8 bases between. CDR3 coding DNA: TGTGCCAGCAGTGAACAACAGTTCTACGAGCAGTACTTC. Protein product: CASSEQQFYEQYF.

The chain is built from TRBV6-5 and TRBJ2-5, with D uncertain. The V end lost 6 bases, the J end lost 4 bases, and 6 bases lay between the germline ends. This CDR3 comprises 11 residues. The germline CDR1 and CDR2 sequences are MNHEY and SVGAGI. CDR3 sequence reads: CASRGIETQYF. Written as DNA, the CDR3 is TGTGCCAGCAGGGGCATAGAGACCCAGTACTTC.

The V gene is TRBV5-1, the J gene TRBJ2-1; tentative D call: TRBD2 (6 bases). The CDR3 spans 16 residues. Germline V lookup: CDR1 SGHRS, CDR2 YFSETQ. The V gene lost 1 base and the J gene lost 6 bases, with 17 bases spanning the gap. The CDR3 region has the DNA TGCGCCAGCAGCTTGAATTGGGGGGAGTTCTTCAATGAGCAGTTCTTC. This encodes CASSLNWGEFFNEQFF.

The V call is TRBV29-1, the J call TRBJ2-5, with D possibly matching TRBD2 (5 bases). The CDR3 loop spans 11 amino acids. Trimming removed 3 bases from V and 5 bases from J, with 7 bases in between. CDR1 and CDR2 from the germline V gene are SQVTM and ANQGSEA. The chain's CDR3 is CSVEPGETQYF. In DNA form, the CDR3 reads TGCAGCGTTGAGCCGGGGGAGACCCAGTACTTC.

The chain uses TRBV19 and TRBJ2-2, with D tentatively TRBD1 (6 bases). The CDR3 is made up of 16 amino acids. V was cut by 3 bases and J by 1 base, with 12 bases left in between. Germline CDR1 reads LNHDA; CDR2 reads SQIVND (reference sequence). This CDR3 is CASSIPQGWNTGELFF. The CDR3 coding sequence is TGTGCCAGTAGTATCCCACAGGGATGGAACACCGGGGAGCTGTTTTTT. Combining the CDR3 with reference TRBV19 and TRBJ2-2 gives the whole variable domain DGGITQSPKYLFRKEGQNVTLSCEQNLNHDAMYWYRQDPGQGLRLIYYSQIVNDFQKGDIAEGYSVSREKKESFPLTVTSAQKNPTAFYLCASSIPQGWNTGELFFGEGSRLTVL.

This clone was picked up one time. The chain's CDR3 is CASSEIGPGDDYTF. CDR3 coding DNA: TGTGCCAGCAGTGAAATTGGTCCAGGGGATGACTACACCTTC. The chain links TRBV6-1 to TRBJ1-2; maybe TRBD1 (6 bases). Trimming cost V 2 bases and J 10 bases, with 17 bases left between them. The germline CDR1 and CDR2 sequences are MNHNS and SASEGT. The CDR3 covers 14 residues.

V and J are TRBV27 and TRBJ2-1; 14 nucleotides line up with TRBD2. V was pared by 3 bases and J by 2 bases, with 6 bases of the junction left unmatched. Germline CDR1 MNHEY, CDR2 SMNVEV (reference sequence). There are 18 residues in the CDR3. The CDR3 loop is CASSLTSGRAVTYNEQFF. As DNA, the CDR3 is TGTGCCAGCAGTTTGACTAGCGGGAGGGCCGTAACCTACAATGAGCAGTTCTTC.

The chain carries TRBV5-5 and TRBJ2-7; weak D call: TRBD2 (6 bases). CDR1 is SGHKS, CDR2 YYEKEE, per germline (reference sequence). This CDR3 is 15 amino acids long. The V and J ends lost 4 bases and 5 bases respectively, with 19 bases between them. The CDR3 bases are TGTGCCAGCAGCGCCCAAACGAGGGACTCGGACGAGCAGTACTTC. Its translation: CASSAQTRDSDEQYF.

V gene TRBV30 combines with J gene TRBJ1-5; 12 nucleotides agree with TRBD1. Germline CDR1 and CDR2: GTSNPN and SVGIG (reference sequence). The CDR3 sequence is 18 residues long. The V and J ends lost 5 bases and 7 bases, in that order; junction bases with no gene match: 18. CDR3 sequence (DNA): TGTGCCTGGCTCTCCCCCCCGGGACAGGGGGCGATAAGGCAGCCCCAGCATTTT. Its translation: CAWLSPPGQGAIRQPQHF. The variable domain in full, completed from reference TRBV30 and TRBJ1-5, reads SQTIHQWPATLVQPVGSPLSLECTVEGTSNPNLYWYRQAAGRGLQLLFYSVGIGQISSEVPQNLSASRPQDRQFILSSKKLLLSDSGFYLCAWLSPPGQGAIRQPQHFGDGTRLSIL.

CDR3 nucleotides: TGTGCCAGCAGCCCACTGCCGGGACAGGGAGTAAGCTACGAGCAGTACTTC. It specifies CASSPLPGQGVSYEQYF. This rearrangement joins TRBV7-9 to TRBJ2-7, with TRBD1 matching over 9 bases. Germline-derived CDR1 and CDR2 are SEHNR and FQNEAQ (reference sequence). The CDR3 is 17 amino acids. V lost 5 bases, J lost 3 bases, and 14 bases stayed unmatched.

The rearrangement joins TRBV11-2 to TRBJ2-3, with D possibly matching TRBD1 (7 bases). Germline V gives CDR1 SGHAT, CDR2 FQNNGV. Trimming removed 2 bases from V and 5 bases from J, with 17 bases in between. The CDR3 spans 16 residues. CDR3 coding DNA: TGTGCCAGCAGCTTATTTGGAGGGGGCAGTGAAGATACGCAGTATTTT. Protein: CASSLFGGGSEDTQYF.

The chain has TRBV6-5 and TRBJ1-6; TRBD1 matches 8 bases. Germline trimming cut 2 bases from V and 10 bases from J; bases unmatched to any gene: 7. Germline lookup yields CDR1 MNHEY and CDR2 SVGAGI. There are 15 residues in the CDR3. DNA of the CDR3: TGTGCCAGCAGTTACAGCACAGGGGGTCGGTCACCCCTCCACTTT. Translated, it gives CASSYSTGGRSPLHF.

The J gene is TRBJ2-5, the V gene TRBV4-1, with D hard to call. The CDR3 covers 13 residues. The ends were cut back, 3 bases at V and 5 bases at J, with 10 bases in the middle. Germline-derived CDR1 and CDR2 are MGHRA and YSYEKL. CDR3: CASSHPGEETQYF. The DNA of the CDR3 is TGCGCCAGCAGCCACCCCGGTGAGGAGACCCAGTACTTC.

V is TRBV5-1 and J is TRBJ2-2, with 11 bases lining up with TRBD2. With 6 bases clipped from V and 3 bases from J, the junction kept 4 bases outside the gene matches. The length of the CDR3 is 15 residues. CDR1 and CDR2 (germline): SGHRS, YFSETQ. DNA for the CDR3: TGCGCCAGCACCAATAGCGGGAGGGACACCGGGGAGCTGTTTTTT. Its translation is CASTNSGRDTGELFF.

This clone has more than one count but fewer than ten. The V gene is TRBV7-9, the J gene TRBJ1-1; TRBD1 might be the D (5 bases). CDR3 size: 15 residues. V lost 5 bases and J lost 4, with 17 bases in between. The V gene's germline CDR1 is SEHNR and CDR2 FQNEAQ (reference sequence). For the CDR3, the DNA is TGTGCCAGCAGCCCTCCGGGGGGAGCGTTCACTGAAGCTTTCTTT. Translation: CASSPPGGAFTEAFF.

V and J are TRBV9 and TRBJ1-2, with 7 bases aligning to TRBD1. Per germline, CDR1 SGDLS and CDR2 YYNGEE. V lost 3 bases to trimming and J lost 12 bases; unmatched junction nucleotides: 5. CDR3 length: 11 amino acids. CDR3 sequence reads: CASSGTGEDTF. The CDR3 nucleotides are TGTGCCAGCAGCGGAACAGGGGAAGACACCTTC.

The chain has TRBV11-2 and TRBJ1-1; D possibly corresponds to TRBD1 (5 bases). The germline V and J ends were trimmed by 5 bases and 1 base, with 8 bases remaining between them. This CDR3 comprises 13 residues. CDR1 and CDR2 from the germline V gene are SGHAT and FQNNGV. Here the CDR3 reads CASSPTGNTEAFF. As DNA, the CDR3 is TGTGCCAGCAGCCCCACAGGGAACACTGAAGCTTTCTTT. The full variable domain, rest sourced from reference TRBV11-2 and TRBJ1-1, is EAGVAQSPRYKIIEKRQSVAFWCNPISGHATLYWYQQILGQGPKLLIQFQNNGVVDDSQLPKDRFSAERLKGVDSTLKIQPAKLEDSAVYLCASSPTGNTEAFFGQGTRLTVV.

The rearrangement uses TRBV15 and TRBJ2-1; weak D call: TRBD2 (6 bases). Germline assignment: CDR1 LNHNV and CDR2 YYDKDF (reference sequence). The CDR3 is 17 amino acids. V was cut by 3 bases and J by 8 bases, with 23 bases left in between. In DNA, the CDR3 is TGTGCCACCAGCAGCGGTAAACTAGACGGGAGATTCGATGAGCAGTTCTTC. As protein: CATSSGKLDGRFDEQFF.

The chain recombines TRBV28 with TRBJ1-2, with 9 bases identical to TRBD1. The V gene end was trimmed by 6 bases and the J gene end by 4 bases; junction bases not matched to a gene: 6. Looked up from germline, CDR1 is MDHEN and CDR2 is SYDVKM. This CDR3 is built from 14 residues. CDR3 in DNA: TGTGCCAGCAGATTCGGGACAGGGTTCTATGGCTACACCTTC. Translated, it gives CASRFGTGFYGYTF.

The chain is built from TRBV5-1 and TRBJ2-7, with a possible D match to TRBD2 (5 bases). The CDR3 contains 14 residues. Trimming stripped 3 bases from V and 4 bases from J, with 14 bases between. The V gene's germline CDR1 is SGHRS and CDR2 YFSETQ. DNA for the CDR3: TGCGCCAGCAGCTCCGGACGGGAAAAGTACGAGCAGTACTTC. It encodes CASSSGREKYEQYF.

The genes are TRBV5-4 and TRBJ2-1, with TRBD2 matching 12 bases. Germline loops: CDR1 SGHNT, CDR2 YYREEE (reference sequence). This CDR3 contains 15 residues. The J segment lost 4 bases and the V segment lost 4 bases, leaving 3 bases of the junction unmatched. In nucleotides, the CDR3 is TGTGCCAGCAGCCCGGGACTAGCGGGTTACAATGAGCAGTTCTTC. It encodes CASSPGLAGYNEQFF. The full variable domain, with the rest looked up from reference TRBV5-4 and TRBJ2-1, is ETGVTQSPTHLIKTRGQQVTLRCSSQSGHNTVSWYQQALGQGPQFIFQYYREEENGRGNFPPRFSGLQFPNYSSELNVNALELDDSALYLCASSPGLAGYNEQFFGPGTRLTVL.

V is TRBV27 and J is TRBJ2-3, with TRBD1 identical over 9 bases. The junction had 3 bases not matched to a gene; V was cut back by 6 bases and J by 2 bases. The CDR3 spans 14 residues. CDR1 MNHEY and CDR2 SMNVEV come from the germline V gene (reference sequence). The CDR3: CASRGTGYTDTQYF. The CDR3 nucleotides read TGTGCCAGCAGAGGGACAGGGTACACAGATACGCAGTATTTT.

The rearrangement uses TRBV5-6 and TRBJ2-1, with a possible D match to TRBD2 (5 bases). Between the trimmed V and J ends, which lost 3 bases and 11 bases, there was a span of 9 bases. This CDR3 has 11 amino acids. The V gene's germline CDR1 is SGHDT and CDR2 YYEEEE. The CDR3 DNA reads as TGTGCCAGCAGCTGGACGGGGAAGCAGTTCTTC. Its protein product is CASSWTGKQFF. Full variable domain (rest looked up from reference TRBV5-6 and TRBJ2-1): DAGVTQSPTHLIKTRGQQVTLRCSPKSGHDTVSWYQQALGQGPQFIFQYYEEEERQRGNFPDRFSGHQFPNYSSELNVNALLLGDSALYLCASSWTGKQFFGPGTRLTVL.

In nucleotides, the CDR3 is TGTGCCAGCAGCCGGACTAGCGGGAGGTCCATAGTATCTGAGCAGTTCTTC. It is translated as CASSRTSGRSIVSEQFF. The V and J genes are TRBV11-2 and TRBJ2-1, with 14 bases lining up with TRBD2. CDR1 and CDR2 (germline): SGHAT, FQNNGV. The CDR3 is made up of 17 amino acids. The trim removed 5 bases at V and 9 bases at J, leaving 12 bases unmatched.

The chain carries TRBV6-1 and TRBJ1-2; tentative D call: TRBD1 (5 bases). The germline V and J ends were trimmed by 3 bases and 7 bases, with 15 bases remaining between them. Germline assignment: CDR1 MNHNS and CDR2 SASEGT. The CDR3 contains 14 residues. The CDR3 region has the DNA TGTGCCAGCAGTGACAGGGTATTAGGTTTTGGCTACACCTTC. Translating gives CASSDRVLGFGYTF.

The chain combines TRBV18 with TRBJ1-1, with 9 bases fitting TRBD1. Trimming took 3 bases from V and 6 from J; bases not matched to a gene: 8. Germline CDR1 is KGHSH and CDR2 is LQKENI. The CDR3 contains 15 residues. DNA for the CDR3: TGTGCCAGCTCACCTTGGGACAGGGAGGTCGCTGAAGCTTTCTTT. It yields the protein CASSPWDREVAEAFF.

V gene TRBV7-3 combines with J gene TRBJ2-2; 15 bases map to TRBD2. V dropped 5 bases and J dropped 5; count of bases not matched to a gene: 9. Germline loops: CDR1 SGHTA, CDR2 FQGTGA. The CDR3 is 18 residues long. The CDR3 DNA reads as TGTGCCAGCAGCCCATGGACTAGCGGGGGGGCTGGGACCGGGGAGCTGTTTTTT. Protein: CASSPWTSGGAGTGELFF.

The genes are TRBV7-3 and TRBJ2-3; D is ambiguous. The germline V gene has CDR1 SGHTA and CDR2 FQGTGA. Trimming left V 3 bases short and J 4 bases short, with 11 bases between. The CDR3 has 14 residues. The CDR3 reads CASSFNSRADTQYF. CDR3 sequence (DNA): TGTGCCAGCAGCTTTAACTCTCGGGCAGATACGCAGTATTTT.

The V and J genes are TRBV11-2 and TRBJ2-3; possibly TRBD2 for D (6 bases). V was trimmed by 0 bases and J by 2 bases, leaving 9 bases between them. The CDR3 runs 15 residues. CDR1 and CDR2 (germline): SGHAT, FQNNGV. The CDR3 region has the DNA TGTGCCAGCAGCTTAGAAGCGGGTGCCACAGATACGCAGTATTTT. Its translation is CASSLEAGATDTQYF.